These 19 T cell receptor beta chains came from one sample sequenced in a study of beta chain features in type 1 diabetes (dated by TCRdb to 2016 to 2018). Preparation of the library involved the immunoSEQ multiplex PCR assay. The High Capacity cDNA Reverse Transcription Kit was used to reverse transcribe all of the isolated RNA, meaning that expressed TCRB transcripts were what got sequenced. The immuneACCESS repertoire file appears here via TCRdb, limited to in-frame rearrangements. These files lack a portion of the clones; in checked studies, under half of the deficit traces to unresolved V genes, and the cause of the others is not known. This sample is represented by 350,000 to 400,000 clones; over 13% of them were singletons. The top ten clones comprise under 0.02% of the sample. The specimen was naive CD4+ T cells from blood. The meaning of the sample's cell subset or site label: true naive CD4+ T cells. These receptors were taken from a woman between 18 and 29 years old in good health.

The rearrangement joins TRBV20-1 to TRBJ2-7; weak D call: TRBD1 (5 bases). Germline CDR1 DFQATT, CDR2 SNEGSKA (reference sequence). The CDR3 length is 11 residues. Trimming removed 7 bases from V and 5 bases from J, with 12 bases in between. Here the CDR3 DNA reads TGCAGTGTCAGAGGACAAAACGAGCAGTACTTC. Translating gives CSVRGQNEQYF.

The J gene is TRBJ2-7, the V gene TRBV7-9, with TRBD2 matching over 9 bases. This CDR3 is built from 13 residues. V lost 3 bases, J lost 5 bases, and 2 bases stayed unmatched. Germline CDR1 SEHNR, CDR2 FQNEAQ (reference sequence). The CDR3 sequence: CASSFRGGDEQYF. CDR3 bases: TGTGCCAGCAGCTTCCGCGGGGGGGACGAGCAGTACTTC. The full variable domain, rest sourced from reference TRBV7-9 and TRBJ2-7, is DTGVSQNPRHKITKRGQNVTFRCDPISEHNRLYWYRQTLGQGPEFLTYFQNEAQLEKSRLLSDRFSAERPKGSFSTLEIQRTEQGDSAMYLCASSFRGGDEQYFGPGTRLTVT.

This clone was detected only a few times. The rearrangement links TRBV7-8 to TRBJ2-6; a possible D gene is TRBD2 (6 bases). Between the trimmed V and J ends, which lost 1 base and 2 bases, there was a span of 9 bases. Germline CDR1 is SGHVS and CDR2 is FQNEAQ. This CDR3 comprises 16 residues. The CDR3 reads CASSLVAGTGANVLTF. The CDR3 DNA is TGTGCCAGCAGCTTAGTTGCGGGGACTGGGGCCAACGTCCTGACTTTC.

Only a few counts were recorded for this clone. The gene calls are TRBV30 and TRBJ1-1; 8 bases align to TRBD1. The CDR3 length is 12 residues. The junction had 9 bases not matched to a gene; V was cut back by 8 bases and J by 7 bases. Germline CDR1 GTSNPN, CDR2 SVGIG (reference sequence). The CDR3 sequence is CAADQGAGEAFF. The CDR3 bases are TGTGCCGCAGATCAGGGGGCAGGTGAAGCTTTCTTT.

The chain uses TRBV6-5 and TRBJ1-1; possibly TRBD1 for D (5 bases). Germline V gene data show CDR1 as MNHEY and CDR2 as SVGAGI. This CDR3 contains 15 residues. V lost 4 bases and J 1 base, leaving 13 bases between the germline ends. DNA for the CDR3: TGTGCCAGCAGTTCACTTGGGGCTGGGAACACTGAAGCTTTCTTT. It encodes CASSSLGAGNTEAFF.

This clone was counted a few times. The V gene is TRBV20-1, the J gene TRBJ2-7; TRBD2 is a possible D gene (6 bases). Trimming took off 7 bases at V and 5 bases at J, with 12 bases between the two ends. The germline V gene encodes CDR1 DFQATT and CDR2 SNEGSKA (reference sequence). The CDR3 runs 11 residues. The DNA for the CDR3 is TGCAGTGGGAGGGCACAGCACGAGCAGTACTTC. It translates to CSGRAQHEQYF.

This clone was counted between two and nine times. J is TRBJ2-7 and V is TRBV29-1, with a possible D match to TRBD2 (5 bases). Deletions cut 4 bases from V and 0 bases from J, with 7 bases between. This CDR3 region has 12 residues. Germline loops: CDR1 SQVTM, CDR2 ANQGSEA. For the CDR3, the DNA is TGCAGCGTTGCCCGGGGCTCCTACGAGCAGTACTTC. Translating gives CSVARGSYEQYF.

The chain is built from TRBV27 and TRBJ1-2; possible D gene TRBD1, 6 bases. Between the trimmed V and J ends, which lost 6 bases and 7 bases, there was a span of 9 bases. This CDR3 comprises 11 residues. Germline-derived CDR1 and CDR2 are MNHEY and SMNVEV (reference sequence). The CDR3 sequence: CASSPRGGYTF. The DNA for the CDR3 is TGTGCCAGCAGCCCCAGGGGTGGCTACACCTTC.

In its sample, this clone was seen a few times. CDR3 sequence: CASSPGTVNEQFF. CDR3 coding DNA: TGTGCCAGCAGCCCCGGGACAGTCAATGAGCAGTTCTTC. V usage is TRBV7-2 and J usage is TRBJ2-1; 7 bases are a match to TRBD1. Germline CDR1 reads SGHTA; CDR2 reads FQGNSA. This CDR3 is built from 13 residues. V trimming: 5 bases; J trimming: 6 bases; junction bases outside the gene matches: 4.

The rearrangement uses TRBV11-1 and TRBJ2-1, with TRBD1 matching 9 bases. CDR1 and CDR2 from the germline V gene are SGHAT and FQDESV (reference sequence). The CDR3 runs to 19 residues. J was trimmed by 7 bases and V by 5 bases; bases with no gene match: 21. Here the CDR3 reads CASSPGTGKIGGVMNEQFF. The CDR3 DNA is TGTGCCAGCAGCCCCGGGACAGGGAAGATAGGAGGGGTTATGAATGAGCAGTTCTTC.

With regard to this clone: A junction end diverges from the germline sequence, so it may reflect a read error. The chain joins TRBV7-7 to TRBJ2-7, with 7 bases aligning to TRBD2. The CDR3 is made up of 14 amino acids. CDR1 SSHAT and CDR2 FNYEAQ come from the germline V gene (reference sequence). This CDR3 is CASSRGLRGDEQYF. The CDR3 nucleotides read TGTGCTAGCAGCCGGGGACTACGGGGGGACGAGCAGTACTTC.

The rearrangement links TRBV15 to TRBJ1-5; D is uncertain. CDR1 is LNHNV, CDR2 YYDKDF, per germline (reference sequence). V lost 5 bases and J lost 0, with 11 bases in between. This CDR3 spans 15 amino acids. The CDR3 sequence: CATSYGGNSNQPQHF. The CDR3 DNA is TGTGCCACCAGCTATGGAGGGAATAGCAATCAGCCCCAGCATTTT.

The V gene is TRBV30, the J gene TRBJ2-1; D is perhaps TRBD2 (6 bases). Germline lookup yields CDR1 GTSNPN and CDR2 SVGIG (reference sequence). The CDR3 totals 15 residues. Between the trimmed V and J ends, which lost 4 bases and 3 bases, there was a span of 16 bases. CDR3 nucleotide sequence: TGTGCCTGGAATCACGGGAGTTCTCTCTACAATGAGCAGTTCTTC. This codes for CAWNHGSSLYNEQFF. Combining the CDR3 with reference TRBV30 and TRBJ2-1 gives the whole variable domain SQTIHQWPATLVQPVGSPLSLECTVEGTSNPNLYWYRQAAGRGLQLLFYSVGIGQISSEVPQNLSASRPQDRQFILSSKKLLLSDSGFYLCAWNHGSSLYNEQFFGPGTRLTVL.

This clone has a handful of counts. The rearrangement links TRBV18 to TRBJ2-4; TRBD1 is a possible D gene (6 bases). Germline lookup yields CDR1 KGHSH and CDR2 LQKENI. CDR3 length: 12 residues. The V gene lost 4 bases and the J gene lost 5 bases, with 6 bases spanning the gap. CDR3 region: CASSRQENIQYF. The CDR3 nucleotides are TGTGCCAGCTCACGACAGGAAAACATTCAGTACTTC.

This clone was counted between two and nine times. The chain is built from TRBV4-2 and TRBJ2-1, with a possible D match to TRBD2 (6 bases). The CDR3 spans 17 residues. Germline values: CDR1 LGHNA, CDR2 YNFKEQ. V was pared by 0 bases and J by 3 bases, with 15 bases between. CDR3 amino acids: CASSQEVTGGNYNEQFF. CDR3 coding DNA: TGTGCCAGCAGCCAAGAGGTAACTGGCGGGAACTACAATGAGCAGTTCTTC.

This clone has only a few counts. The V gene is TRBV4-2, the J gene TRBJ1-2, with TRBD1 matching over 8 bases. The CDR3 contains 13 residues. Germline V CDR1 and CDR2: LGHNA, YNFKEQ. V shed 3 bases, J shed 8 bases, and the junction held 5 bases outside the gene matches. The CDR3 region is CASSQAGQGGYTF. Written as DNA, the CDR3 is TGTGCCAGCAGCCAGGCCGGACAGGGCGGCTACACCTTC.

The chain links TRBV21-1 to TRBJ1-2. TRBV21-1 is a pseudogene. The CDR3 is 16 amino acids. The CDR3 sequence is CASSKVGGLTAYGYTF. The DNA of the CDR3 is TGTGCCAGCAGCAAAGTTGGCGGGCTCACAGCCTATGGCTACACCTTC.

This clone was recorded a few times. This sequence joins TRBV29-1 and TRBJ2-7; perhaps TRBD2 as D (6 bases). There are 13 residues in the CDR3. The ends were cut back, 3 bases at V and 7 bases at J, with 16 bases in the middle. CDR1 SQVTM and CDR2 ANQGSEA come from the germline V gene. CDR3: CSVDGEGGREQYF. CDR3 bases: TGCAGCGTTGACGGAGAAGGAGGGCGAGAGCAGTACTTC.

This clone was seen a handful of times. The rearrangement uses TRBV5-4 and TRBJ2-1; 11 nucleotides line up with TRBD2. The CDR3 covers 16 residues. The junction had 7 bases not matched to a gene; V was cut back by 4 bases and J by 4 bases. Germline CDR1 SGHNT, CDR2 YYREEE (reference sequence). This CDR3 is CASSPTGTSGYNEQFF. The DNA of the CDR3 is TGTGCCAGCAGCCCCACCGGGACTAGCGGATACAATGAGCAGTTCTTC.